These 27 T cell receptor beta chains were sequenced from one sample in a study of PD-1 blockade in mismatch repair-deficient tumors (dated by TCRdb to between 2016 and 2019). The time point label for this specimen denotes: peripheral blood 12 weeks after first pembrolizumab dose. The library relied on the immunoSEQ multiplex PCR assay. TCRdb mirrors the immuneACCESS table, restricted to in-frame sequences. Some clones are absent from its copies; in checked studies, under half trace to an unresolved V gene, and the reason for the others is unknown. This sample gives about 84,000 clones in total; 81% of them show up just once. Roughly 2.6% of the sample goes to the ten largest clones. Sequenced here: peripheral blood, sampled 12 weeks after starting pembrolizumab. Receptors were obtained from an adult with mismatch repair-deficient cancer.

The V and J genes are TRBV4-1 and TRBJ2-3; D perhaps matches TRBD2 (6 bases). Germline lookup yields CDR1 MGHRA and CDR2 YSYEKL. V was shortened by 0 bases and J by 1 base, with 14 bases between the two germline ends. CDR3 length equals 17 residues. The CDR3, as DNA: TGCGCCAGCAGCCAAGATTTCCGGGAGCCGGGCACAGATACGCAGTATTTT. Translating it yields CASSQDFREPGTDTQYF.

This clone occurred a few times. V gene TRBV7-6 combines with J gene TRBJ1-5; possible D gene TRBD1, 5 bases. The CDR3 extends over 14 amino acids. Trimming took 5 bases from V and 6 from J, leaving 14 bases between them. CDR1 SGHVS and CDR2 FNYEAQ come from the germline V gene. Written as DNA, the CDR3 is TGTGCCAGCAGCGACGGTGCGGGGGGTCAGCCCCAGCATTTT. It is translated as CASSDGAGGQPQHF. Filled out from reference TRBV7-6 and TRBJ1-5, the complete variable domain reads GAGVSQSPRYKVTKRGQDVALRCDPISGHVSLYWYRQALGQGPEFLTYFNYEAQQDKSGLPNDRFSAERPEGSISTLTIQRTEQRDSAMYRCASSDGAGGQPQHFGDGTRLSIL.

J is TRBJ2-2 and V is TRBV9; perhaps TRBD2 as D (6 bases). Trimming left V 0 bases short and J 6 bases short, with 12 bases between. This CDR3 has 15 amino acids. Germline V CDR1 and CDR2: SGDLS, YYNGEE. CDR3 sequence (DNA): TGTGCCAGCAGCGTAGAGGGAAGGGAGGCCGGGGAGCTGTTTTTT. Its translation: CASSVEGREAGELFF. The full variable domain, rest sourced from reference TRBV9 and TRBJ2-2, is DSGVTQTPKHLITATGQRVTLRCSPRSGDLSVYWYQQSLDQGLQFLIQYYNGEERAKGNILERFSAQQFPDLHSELNLSSLELGDSALYFCASSVEGREAGELFFGEGSRLTVL.

This chain links TRBV18 with TRBJ2-3; weak D call: TRBD1 (6 bases). Germline-derived CDR1 and CDR2 are KGHSH and LQKENI. V was shortened by 6 bases and J by 3 bases, with 16 bases between the two germline ends. The CDR3 consists of 15 residues. The CDR3 DNA is TGTGCCAGCTCCCGTACAGGGTCTCGTACAGATACGCAGTATTTT. Translated, it gives CASSRTGSRTDTQYF. The variable domain in full, completed from reference TRBV18 and TRBJ2-3, reads NAGVMQNPRHLVRRRGQEARLRCSPMKGHSHVYWYRQLPEEGLKFMVYLQKENIIDESGMPKERFSAEFPKEGPSILRIQQVVRGDSAAYFCASSRTGSRTDTQYFGPGTRLTVL.

The V gene is TRBV11-3, the J gene TRBJ2-1; unclear D gene. V was cut by 5 bases and J by 6 bases, with 8 bases left in between. The CDR3 has 12 residues. CDR1 SGHNT and CDR2 YENEEA come from the germline V gene. The DNA for the CDR3 is TGTGCCAGCAGCCGGATCTCCAATGAGCAGTTCTTC. Its protein product is CASSRISNEQFF. The complete variable domain, with remaining parts taken from reference TRBV11-3 and TRBJ2-1, reads EAGVVQSPRYKIIEKKQPVAFWCNPISGHNTLYWYLQNLGQGPELLIRYENEEAVDDSQLPKDRFSAERLKGVDSTLKIQPAELGDSAVYLCASSRISNEQFFGPGTRLTVL.

This clone was observed a handful of times. This chain joins TRBV2 and TRBJ2-7, with D perhaps TRBD2 (6 bases). CDR3 length: 11 residues. Germline loops: CDR1 SNHLY, CDR2 FYNNEI. V gave up 8 bases and J gave up 3 bases, with 8 bases separating them. The CDR3 protein is CASVEGYEQYF. CDR3 nucleotide sequence: TGTGCCAGCGTGGAGGGCTACGAGCAGTACTTC.

The chain carries TRBV18 and TRBJ1-2; possible D gene TRBD1, 5 bases. The length of the CDR3 is 12 residues. Trimming took 0 bases from V and 7 from J, leaving 6 bases between them. CDR1 KGHSH and CDR2 LQKENI come from the germline V gene. DNA of the CDR3: TGTGCCAGCTCACCACCGGGGGGTGGCTACACCTTC. Amino acids: CASSPPGGGYTF.

This clone was seen just once. The chain couples TRBV10-3 to TRBJ2-2; 7 nucleotides agree with TRBD2. Looked up from germline, CDR1 is ENHRY and CDR2 is SYGVKD. The CDR3 is 12 amino acids. The V and J ends lost 8 bases and 5 bases, in that order; junction bases with no gene match: 2. The CDR3 sequence: CAIGGETGELFF. Here the CDR3 DNA reads TGTGCCATCGGGGGGGAGACCGGGGAGCTGTTTTTT.

This clone was counted once. The V gene is TRBV5-6, the J gene TRBJ1-1; 7 bases are a match to TRBD1. With V trimmed by 3 bases and J by 1 base, 18 bases remained unmatched. The germline V gene has CDR1 SGHDT and CDR2 YYEEEE. This CDR3 is built from 19 residues. This CDR3 is CASSSYVIDRAGRNTEAFF. The CDR3 DNA reads TGTGCCAGCAGCTCCTACGTTATCGACAGGGCGGGACGGAACACTGAAGCTTTCTTT.

The chain uses TRBV28 and TRBJ1-1; D remains ambiguous. Germline values: CDR1 MDHEN, CDR2 SYDVKM. Trimming left V 3 bases short and J 1 base short, with 9 bases between. The CDR3 loop spans 14 amino acids. CDR3 sequence (DNA): TGTGCCAGCAGTTTGGGCAGTAAGAACACTGAAGCTTTCTTT. This encodes CASSLGSKNTEAFF.

The CDR3 nucleotides read TGTGCCAGCAGTGGACGGGCTGGTGGTAGCGGGAGTTCAGAGCAGTACTTC. Its translation is CASSGRAGGSGSSEQYF. The rearrangement uses TRBV6-1 and TRBJ2-7; 9 bases map to TRBD2. Looked up from germline, CDR1 is MNHNS and CDR2 is SASEGT. CDR3 length: 17 amino acids. Trimming took 4 bases from V and 7 from J; bases not matched to a gene: 17.

This clone was recorded a few times. The chain couples TRBV7-8 to TRBJ1-5; D might be TRBD1 (6 bases). Germline CDR1 and CDR2: SGHVS and FQNEAQ. This CDR3 region has 16 residues. V lost 1 base, J lost 3 bases, and 13 bases lay in between. The CDR3 is CASSLVPTGTNQPQHF. In nucleotides, the CDR3 is TGTGCCAGCAGCTTAGTTCCTACAGGGACCAATCAGCCCCAGCATTTT.

V usage is TRBV4-1 and J usage is TRBJ2-2; tentative D call: TRBD2 (7 bases). CDR3 length: 16 residues. Trimming shortened V by 5 bases and J by 5 bases, and 18 bases separated the two germline ends. Germline V gene lookup returns CDR1 MGHRA and CDR2 YSYEKL. CDR3 residues: CASSRGGLVRTGELFF. The CDR3 nucleotides are TGCGCCAGCAGCAGGGGGGGTCTCGTTAGAACCGGGGAGCTGTTTTTT.

V usage is TRBV15 and J usage is TRBJ2-3; a possible D gene is TRBD1 (6 bases). Per the germline V gene, CDR1 is LNHNV and CDR2 is YYDKDF (reference sequence). V gave up 3 bases and J gave up 2 bases, with 9 bases separating them. The CDR3 is 14 amino acids. The CDR3 loop reads CATSSWDITDTQYF. The CDR3 DNA reads TGTGCCACCAGCAGCTGGGACATCACAGATACGCAGTATTTT.

The rearrangement uses TRBV7-2 and TRBJ1-5; D ambiguous. V gave up 1 base and J gave up 6 bases, with 4 bases separating them. CDR1 is SGHTA, CDR2 FQGNSA, per germline. The CDR3 has 12 amino acids. The CDR3: CASSLVRQPQHF. DNA of the CDR3: TGTGCCAGCAGCTTAGTACGTCAGCCCCAGCATTTT.

The chain links TRBV5-4 to TRBJ2-5, with TRBD1 identical over 7 bases. CDR1 is SGHNT and CDR2 is YYREEE in the germline V gene (reference sequence). After removal of 6 bases from V and 5 bases from J, the junction contained 10 bases not matched to a gene. This CDR3 is built from 14 residues. The CDR3: CASTFSGGYETQYF. CDR3 coding DNA: TGTGCCAGCACCTTTTCAGGGGGATATGAGACCCAGTACTTC.

The CDR3 DNA follows: TGTGCCAGCAGCCGCCACGGGAACACTGAAGCTTTCTTT. Translation: CASSRHGNTEAFF. The V gene is TRBV25-1, the J gene TRBJ1-1; unclear D gene. Trimming shortened V by 6 bases and J by 1 base, and 9 bases separated the two germline ends. Germline CDR1 reads MGHDK; CDR2 reads SYGVNS. The CDR3 extends over 13 amino acids.

The V and J genes are TRBV19 and TRBJ1-5, with 7 bases identical to TRBD1. The ends lost 3 bases at V and 1 base at J; junction bases unmatched: 3. Germline assignment: CDR1 LNHDA and CDR2 SQIVND (reference sequence). There are 15 residues in the CDR3. CDR3 sequence (DNA): TGTGCCAGTAGTATGGGGACAGCCAGCAATCAGCCCCAGCATTTT. Residues: CASSMGTASNQPQHF.

The chain is built from TRBV7-2 and TRBJ2-3; 10 nucleotides line up with TRBD2. Looked up from germline, CDR1 is SGHTA and CDR2 is FQGNSA. This CDR3 has 17 amino acids. V shed 2 bases and J 1 base; nucleotides not matched to a gene: 6. The CDR3 DNA reads TGTGCCAGCAGCTTAAACATCCTAGCGGGAGGCACAGATACGCAGTATTTT. It encodes CASSLNILAGGTDTQYF.

Comment on this clone: The sample contains more than one DNA sequence encoding this CDR3. The V and J genes are TRBV18 and TRBJ2-7; D could derive from TRBD1 or TRBD2 (5 bases each). The CDR3 extends over 13 amino acids. V shed 1 base and J shed 4 bases, with 8 bases lying between them. CDR1 and CDR2 from the germline V gene are KGHSH and LQKENI. CDR3 sequence reads: CASSPRGGYEQYF. The CDR3 DNA is TGTGCCAGCTCACCACGGGGCGGGTACGAGCAGTACTTC.

This clone has more than one count but fewer than ten. V and J are TRBV7-2 and TRBJ2-5; 8 nucleotides agree with TRBD2. After removal of 4 bases from V and 2 bases from J, the junction contained 6 bases not matched to a gene. The germline V gene encodes CDR1 SGHTA and CDR2 FQGNSA. The CDR3 extends over 15 amino acids. The CDR3 DNA reads TGTGCCAGCAGCTCCCGGGTAGCGGGGCAAGAGACCCAGTACTTC. This encodes CASSSRVAGQETQYF.

This chain links TRBV5-1 with TRBJ2-1, with TRBD2 as a possible D gene (5 bases). The germline CDR1 and CDR2 sequences are SGHRS and YFSETQ. With 1 base removed from V and 5 bases from J, the gap between germline ends came to 10 bases. The CDR3 runs 14 residues. The CDR3 loop reads CASSLYSSNNEQFF. The CDR3 region has the DNA TGCGCCAGCAGCTTGTATTCTAGCAACAATGAGCAGTTCTTC.

V usage is TRBV6-1 and J usage is TRBJ2-1, with TRBD2 identical over 7 bases. The germline V gene encodes CDR1 MNHNS and CDR2 SASEGT. Trimming cost V 1 base and J 2 bases; bases outside gene matches: 5. The CDR3 is made up of 16 amino acids. The CDR3 loop reads CASSEGSGLTYNEQFF. In DNA form, the CDR3 reads TGTGCCAGCAGTGAAGGTAGCGGGCTTACCTACAATGAGCAGTTCTTC.

The V and J genes are TRBV15 and TRBJ2-7; TRBD2 agrees at 7 bases. J gave up 2 bases and V 0 bases, and 10 bases lay outside the gene matches. The germline CDR1 and CDR2 sequences are LNHNV and YYDKDF (reference sequence). The CDR3 spans 17 residues. This chain's CDR3 is CATSRETMASGTYEQYF. The CDR3 DNA reads as TGTGCCACCAGCAGAGAAACGATGGCTAGCGGTACCTACGAGCAGTACTTC. The variable domain in full, with the rest retrieved from reference TRBV15 and TRBJ2-7, is DAMVIQNPRYQVTQFGKPVTLSCSQTLNHNVMYWYQQKSSQAPKLLFHYYDKDFNNEADTPDNFQSRRPNTSFCFLDIRSPGLGDTAMYLCATSRETMASGTYEQYFGPGTRLTVT.

This clone was observed once. This sequence joins TRBV7-2 and TRBJ2-3; the D is unclear. CDR1 is SGHTA, CDR2 FQGNSA, per germline. V was pared by 4 bases and J by 8 bases, with 4 bases between. The CDR3 covers 10 residues. The CDR3 here is CASSSTTQYF. CDR3 DNA sequence: TGTGCCAGCAGCTCCACTACGCAGTATTTT.

V and J are TRBV2 and TRBJ1-1; D not certain. Between the trimmed V and J ends, which lost 5 bases and 4 bases, there was a span of 5 bases. Germline CDR1 reads SNHLY; CDR2 reads FYNNEI. The CDR3 has 11 residues. The CDR3 region has the DNA TGTGCCAGCAGTTGGTTCACTGAAGCTTTCTTT. Its protein product is CASSWFTEAFF. Full variable domain (outside the CDR3, taken from reference TRBV2 and TRBJ1-1): EPEVTQTPSHQVTQMGQEVILRCVPISNHLYFYWYRQILGQKVEFLVSFYNNEISEKSEIFDDQFSVERPDGSNFTLKIRSTKLEDSAMYFCASSWFTEAFFGQGTRLTVV.

The rearrangement joins TRBV11-3 to TRBJ1-1; D not resolved. V was clipped by 2 bases and J by 1 base, with 8 bases between them. This CDR3 has 14 amino acids. CDR1 and CDR2 (germline): SGHNT, YENEEA. CDR3 sequence: CASSLSATNTEAFF. Written as DNA, the CDR3 is TGTGCCAGCAGCTTATCTGCTACGAACACTGAAGCTTTCTTT.